A selection of T cell receptor beta chains follows, all from one sample in a study of regulatory T cells in long-lasting Graves disease. MiXCR, run by TCRdb on the multiplex PCR reads, gives a single entry per CDR3 protein. The profile shows about 220,000 distinct CDR3 sequences, approximately 20% of them singletons. The material was peripheral blood mononuclear cells (PBMCs), obtained at new diagnosis, from a patient treated with antithyroid drugs. The receptors originated from a female donor with Graves disease. CDR3s include the opening cysteine and the closing phenylalanine or tryptophan. The D gene is left open where the match is weak. A clone size is listed for some rows: how often the clone was seen (once, few, many), or a class if it is expanded.

. | . | TRBJ2-3 | TRBV11-2 | TGTGCCAGCAGCTTATATCAGGGTACTAGCACAGATACGCAGTATTTT | CASSLYQGTSTDTQYF
TRBD1 | many | TRBJ2-2 | TRBV19 | TGTGCCAGTAGTTTTGGGGACAGCCACACCGGGGAGCTGTTTTTT | CASSFGDSHTGELFF
. | many | TRBJ1-2 | TRBV11-2 | TGTGCCAGCAGCTCCAACAGGGCTACCTATGGCTACACCTTC | CASSSNRATYGYTF
. | . | TRBJ1-2 | TRBV25-1 | TGTGCCAGCCGAAGAGAGGACTATGGCTACACCTTC | CASRREDYGYTF
TRBD2 | many | TRBJ2-1 | TRBV2 | TGTGCCAGCAGTGAAAAAGGGACTAGCGCCAATGAGCAGTTCTTC | CASSEKGTSANEQFF
. | many | TRBJ2-1 | TRBV10-1 | TGCGCCAGCAGTGAGTGGGGGTACGGCCCCAATGAGCAGTTCTTC | CASSEWGYGPNEQFF
. | many | TRBJ2-1 | TRBV7-3 | TGTGCCAGCAGCTTAGCCGGGGCTACAACTGAGCAGTTCTTC | CASSLAGATTEQFF
. | many | TRBJ2-7 | TRBV6-2/TRBV6-3 | TGTGCCACCGGGGAGGACTTCATCTCCTACGAGCAGTACTTC | CATGEDFISYEQYF
. | many | TRBJ1-1 | TRBV12-3/TRBV12-4 | TGTGCCAGCAGTTTAGTGGCAGGGCCCCTATTGGGCACTGAAGCTTTCTTT | CASSLVAGPLLGTEAFF
. | many | TRBJ1-1 | TRBV6-2/TRBV6-3 | TGTGCCAGCAGGGCAGACAGGTGGGCGAACACTGAAGCTTTCTTT | CASRADRWANTEAFF
. | many | TRBJ1-1 | TRBV20-1 | TGCAGTGCTAGAGACCTGCAGGTGAACACTGAAGCTTTCTTT | CSARDLQVNTEAFF
. | many | TRBJ2-7 | TRBV20-1 | TGCAGTGCTAGACCTGGGACGGGCTACTACGAGCAGTACTTC | CSARPGTGYYEQYF
. | . | TRBJ2-3 | TRBV19 | TGTGCCAGTAGTACAGATACTAGCACAGATACGCAGTATTTT | CASSTDTSTDTQYF
TRBD2 | many | TRBJ2-2 | TRBV19 | TGTGCCAGTAGTTGGGGTGGGACTAGCGGGAGCACTAGTTTGGCTATCCGATTGACCGGGGAGCTGTTTTTT | CASSWGGTSGSTSLAIRLTGELFF
TRBD2 | many | TRBJ2-3 | TRBV7-9 | TGTGCCAGCAGCTTAGGGGAAACTAGCGGGAGTACAGATACGCAGTATTTT | CASSLGETSGSTDTQYF
TRBD2 | many | TRBJ2-1 | TRBV5-4 | TGTGCCAGCAGCTTATCGGCTAGCGGGGACAATGAGCAGTTCTTC | CASSLSASGDNEQFF
TRBD1 | many | TRBJ1-2 | TRBV18 | TGTGCCAGCCTCAGCGGACAGGGGGCGACCTATGGCTACACCTTC | CASLSGQGATYGYTF
. | . | TRBJ2-6 | TRBV5-6 | TGTGCCAGCAGCTCTCCAGGGAACTCTGGGGCCAACGTCCTGACTTTC | CASSSPGNSGANVLTF
TRBD2 | few | TRBJ2-1 | TRBV6-2/TRBV6-3 | TGTGCCAGCAGAGGGAGCAAGGGGGGACTAGCGGGTGGCAATGAGCAGTTCTTC | CASRGSKGGLAGGNEQFF
TRBD2 | many | TRBJ2-3 | TRBV20-1 | TGCAGTGCTGTCCTGCGGGAGGGGGGAACAGATACGCAGTATTTT | CSAVLREGGTDTQYF
TRBD2 | . | TRBJ2-3 | TRBV20-1 | TGCAGTGCCCCGACTAGCGGGAGGGCAGGAGATACGCAGTATTTT | CSAPTSGRAGDTQYF
TRBD2 | many | TRBJ2-5 | TRBV19 | TGTGCCAGTAGTATGACTAGCGGGAGATGGGAGACCCAGTACTTC | CASSMTSGRWETQYF
TRBD1 | few | TRBJ2-1 | TRBV24-1 | TGTGCCACCAGTGATCCCACAGACAGGGGGTCCTACAATGAGCAGTTCTTC | CATSDPTDRGSYNEQFF
. | many | TRBJ2-1 | TRBV11-2 | TGTGCCAGCAGCTTAGAGTTGAGTTGGCCCTTCAATGAGCAGTTCTTC | CASSLELSWPFNEQFF
. | many | TRBJ2-3 | TRBV6-1 | TGTGCCAGCAGTGAGACGACAATAACAGATACGCAGTATTTT | CASSETTITDTQYF
TRBD2 | . | TRBJ2-3 | TRBV5-6 | TGTGCCAGCAGCTTGGGCCCCTCCGCTAGCGGGAGGGCAGATACGCAGTATTTT | CASSLGPSASGRADTQYF
. | . | TRBJ1-1 | TRBV12-3/TRBV12-4 | TGTGCCAGCAGTTTAGCCGGACGAGGCACCAAAGGAATGAACACTGAAGCTTTCTTT | CASSLAGRGTKGMNTEAFF
. | many | TRBJ1-5 | TRBV20-1 | TGCAGTGCTTCTATGAATAGCAATCAGCCCCAGCATTTT | CSASMNSNQPQHF
TRBD1 | many | TRBJ2-2 | TRBV11-2 | TGTGCCAGCAGCTCGACAGGGCCGAACACCGGGGAGCTGTTTTTT | CASSSTGPNTGELFF
TRBD2 | many | TRBJ2-3 | TRBV2 | TGTGCCAGCAGGATCCTCGGGACTAGCGGGCCTCATCCAGCAGAAGATACGCAGTATTTT | CASRILGTSGPHPAEDTQYF
. | . | TRBJ2-3 | TRBV30 | TGTGCCTGGAGTTTGGCAGATGCGCAGTATTTT | CAWSLADAQYF
TRBD2 | . | TRBJ2-3 | TRBV2 | TGTGCCAGCAGTGAATGGCCTAGCGGGGGAAAAGCCTTGACAGATACGCAGTATTTT | CASSEWPSGGKALTDTQYF
. | . | TRBJ2-1 | TRBV12-3/TRBV12-4 | TGTGCCAGCAGTTTAGCGGAAATAGCCTACAATGAGCAGTTCTTC | CASSLAEIAYNEQFF
. | many | TRBJ2-3 | TRBV28 | TGTGCCAGCACGACCCCCGGAAGCACAGATACGCAGTATTTT | CASTTPGSTDTQYF
. | many | TRBJ2-1 | TRBV18 | TGTGCCAGCTCAAGCGGGACAGGTTTTGTTAATGAGCAGTTCTTC | CASSSGTGFVNEQFF
. | . | TRBJ2-1 | TRBV5-6 | TGTGCCAGCAGCTTGGCCCTGGGGGGAGATTTTTTGGATGAGCAGTTCTTC | CASSLALGGDFLDEQFF
. | many | TRBJ1-2 | TRBV9 | TGTGCCAGCAGCGTAAACGAGGGCGGCTACACCTTC | CASSVNEGGYTF
TRBD1 | . | TRBJ1-1 | TRBV28 | TGTGCCAGCAGTTCCCGGACAGGGGGAGAAGCTTTCTTT | CASSSRTGGEAFF
TRBD2 | many | TRBJ2-3 | TRBV27 | TGTGCCAGCAGTCCAGAACCGGCGGGAGGGCCAGCAGATACGCAGTATTTT | CASSPEPAGGPADTQYF
. | . | TRBJ2-1 | TRBV10-3 | TGTGCCATCAGTGAGTCGAGGGGCAGGGTGGCCTACAATGAGCAGTTCTTC | CAISESRGRVAYNEQFF
TRBD1 | many | TRBJ1-2 | TRBV25-1 | TGTGCCAGCAGTGAATATGGCAGGGGGCTGTATGGCTACACCTTC | CASSEYGRGLYGYTF
. | many | TRBJ2-2 | TRBV6-1 | TGTGCCAGCAGCAGAGCCCCGGGGACCGGGGAGCTGTTTTTT | CASSRAPGTGELFF
TRBD1 | many | TRBJ2-3 | TRBV2 | TGTGCCCCCCAGGACAGGGACACAGATACGCAGTATTTT | CAPQDRDTDTQYF
TRBD1 | many | TRBJ2-3 | TRBV7-2 | TGTGCCAGCAGCCCGGGACCGGGACAGGGGGGAAATACGCAGTATTTT | CASSPGPGQGGNTQYF
TRBD2 | . | TRBJ2-1 | TRBV20-1 | TGCAGTGCTAGGGGTCGGACTAGCGGGAACTACAATGAGCAGTTCTTC | CSARGRTSGNYNEQFF
. | many | TRBJ2-3 | TRBV28 | TGTGCCAGCAGGCCTACTCGGAGCACAGATACGCAGTATTTT | CASRPTRSTDTQYF
. | many | TRBJ1-6 | TRBV11-2 | TGTGCCAGCAGCTTAGGGACCCAAGCCCCCCTCCACTTT | CASSLGTQAPLHF
TRBD1 | many | TRBJ1-5 | TRBV12-3/TRBV12-4 | TGTGCCAGCAGTTGGACAGGGGGCTTTCAGCCCCAGCATTTT | CASSWTGGFQPQHF
. | many | TRBJ1-1 | TRBV19 | TGTGCCAGTGGGGGGAGATCCGAGGAAGCTTTCTTT | CASGGRSEEAFF
. | many | TRBJ2-1 | TRBV30 | TGTGCCTGGAGTGTATTGATTTCGACAGATACAACCTACAATGAGCAGTTCTTC | CAWSVLISTDTTYNEQFF
TRBD2 | many | TRBJ2-1 | TRBV7-3 | TGTGCCAGCGGTGGGGGAGCGGGAGATGGTGAGCAGTTCTTC | CASGGGAGDGEQFF